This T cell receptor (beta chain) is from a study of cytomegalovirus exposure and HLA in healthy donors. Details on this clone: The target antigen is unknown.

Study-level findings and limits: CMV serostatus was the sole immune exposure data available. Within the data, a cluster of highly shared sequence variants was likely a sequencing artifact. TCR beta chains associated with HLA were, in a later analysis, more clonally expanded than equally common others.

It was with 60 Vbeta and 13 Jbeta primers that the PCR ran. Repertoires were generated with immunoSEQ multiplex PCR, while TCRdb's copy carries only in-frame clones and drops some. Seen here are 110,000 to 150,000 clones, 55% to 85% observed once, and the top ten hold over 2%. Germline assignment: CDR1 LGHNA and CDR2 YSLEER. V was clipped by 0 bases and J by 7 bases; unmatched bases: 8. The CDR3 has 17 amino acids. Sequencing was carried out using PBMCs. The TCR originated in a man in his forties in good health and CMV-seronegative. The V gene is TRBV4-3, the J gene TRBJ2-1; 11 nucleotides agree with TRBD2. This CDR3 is CASSQDRVLAGGNEQFF. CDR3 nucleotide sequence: TGCGCCAGCAGCCAAGATCGGGTCCTAGCGGGAGGAAATGAGCAGTTCTTC.